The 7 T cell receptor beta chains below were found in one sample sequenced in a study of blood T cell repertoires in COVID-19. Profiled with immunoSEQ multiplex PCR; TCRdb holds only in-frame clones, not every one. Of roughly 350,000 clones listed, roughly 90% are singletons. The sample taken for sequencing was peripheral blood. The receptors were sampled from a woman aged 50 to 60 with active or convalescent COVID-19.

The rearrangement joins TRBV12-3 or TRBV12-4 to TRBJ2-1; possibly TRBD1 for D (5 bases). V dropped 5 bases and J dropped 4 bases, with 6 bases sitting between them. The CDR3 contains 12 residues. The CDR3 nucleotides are TGTGCCAGCAGTGACAGTTACAATGAGCAGTTCTTC. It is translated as CASSDSYNEQFF.

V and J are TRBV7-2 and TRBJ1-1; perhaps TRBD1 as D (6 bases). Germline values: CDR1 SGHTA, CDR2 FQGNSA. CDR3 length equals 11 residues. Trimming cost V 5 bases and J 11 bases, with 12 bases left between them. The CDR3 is CASSLNRDAFF. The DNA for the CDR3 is TGTGCCAGCAGCCTAAACAGGGATGCTTTCTTT. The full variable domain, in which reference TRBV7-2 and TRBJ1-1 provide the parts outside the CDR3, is GAGVSQSPSNKVTEKGKDVELRCDPISGHTALYWYRQSLGQGLEFLIYFQGNSAPDKSGLPSDRFSAERTGGSVSTLTIQRTQQEDSAVYLCASSLNRDAFFGQGTRLTVV.

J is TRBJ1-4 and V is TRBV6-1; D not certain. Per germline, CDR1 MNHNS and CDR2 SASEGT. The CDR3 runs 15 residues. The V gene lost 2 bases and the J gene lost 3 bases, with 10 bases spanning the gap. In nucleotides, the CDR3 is TGTGCCAGCAGTGAACGCGGGAAGGCTAATGAAAAACTGTTTTTT. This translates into CASSERGKANEKLFF.

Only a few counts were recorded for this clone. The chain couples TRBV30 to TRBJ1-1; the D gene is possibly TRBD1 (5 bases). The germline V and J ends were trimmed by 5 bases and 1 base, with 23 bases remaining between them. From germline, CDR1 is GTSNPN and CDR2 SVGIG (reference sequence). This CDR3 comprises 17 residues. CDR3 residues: CAWASRAPNLRNTEAFF. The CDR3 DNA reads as TGTGCCTGGGCATCCAGGGCACCCAACCTTAGGAACACTGAAGCTTTCTTT.

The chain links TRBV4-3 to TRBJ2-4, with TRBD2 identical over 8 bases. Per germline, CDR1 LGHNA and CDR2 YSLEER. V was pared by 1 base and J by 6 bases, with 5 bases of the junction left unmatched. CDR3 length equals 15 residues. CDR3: CASSQARSGGNIQYF. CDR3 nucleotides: TGCGCCAGCAGCCAAGCGAGAAGCGGGGGAAACATTCAGTACTTC.

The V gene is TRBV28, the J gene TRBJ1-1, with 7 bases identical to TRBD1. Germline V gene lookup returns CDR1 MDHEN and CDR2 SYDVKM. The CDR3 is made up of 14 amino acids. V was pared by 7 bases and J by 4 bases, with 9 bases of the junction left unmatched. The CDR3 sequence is CASIFRGLGTEAFF. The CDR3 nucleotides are TGTGCCAGCATATTCAGGGGGTTGGGCACTGAAGCTTTCTTT.

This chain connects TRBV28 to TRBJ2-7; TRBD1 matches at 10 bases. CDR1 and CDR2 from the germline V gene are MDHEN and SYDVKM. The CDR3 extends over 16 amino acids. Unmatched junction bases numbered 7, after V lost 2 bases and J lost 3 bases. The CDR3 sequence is CASSLPGTGALYEQYF. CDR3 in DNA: TGTGCCAGCAGTTTACCCGGGACAGGGGCTCTCTACGAGCAGTACTTC.